A single sample gave rise to the 21 T cell receptor beta chains below, sequenced in a study of blood T cells in healthy people across ages. Primed by a sample-barcoded 5' primer and a J-beta primer mix, a second PCR proceeded for roughly 6 to 12 cycles. TCRdb fed the 5' RACE reads into MiXCR, producing one record per CDR3 protein. Seen here are about 640,000 distinct CDR3 sequences, about 54% observed once, and the top ten hold roughly 34%. Input material: blood. These receptors were obtained from a man aged 55-75 years in good health.

V gene TRBV3-1 combines with J gene TRBJ1-2; 7 nucleotides line up with TRBD1. Trimming removed 3 bases from V and 2 bases from J; junction bases left unmatched: 3. Germline lookup yields CDR1 LGHDT and CDR2 YNNKEL (reference sequence). CDR3 length: 14 residues. CDR3 nucleotide sequence: TGTGCCAGCAGCCAGCTGGACAGGAACTATGGCTACACCTTC. It yields the protein CASSQLDRNYGYTF.

This sequence joins TRBV3-1 and TRBJ1-2; 10 bases match TRBD1. V gave up 4 bases and J gave up 2 bases; unmatched junction bases: 4. The CDR3 covers 15 residues. The germline V gene encodes CDR1 LGHDT and CDR2 YNNKEL (reference sequence). CDR3 in DNA: TGTGCCAGCAGCCGTGACAGGGGGCAGAACTATGGCTACACCTTC. It encodes CASSRDRGQNYGYTF.

This clonotype has just a few counts. This chain links TRBV20-1 with TRBJ2-3; TRBD2 agrees at 10 bases. Germline V gene lookup returns CDR1 DFQATT and CDR2 SNEGSKA (reference sequence). V trimming: 6 bases; J trimming: 1 base; junction bases outside the gene matches: 7. This CDR3 region has 15 residues. This CDR3 reads CSAEDLAGGTDTQYF. CDR3 DNA sequence: TGCAGTGCGGAGGACCTAGCGGGAGGCACAGATACGCAGTATTTT.

The gene calls are TRBV4-1 and TRBJ2-5, with no clear D. V gave up 1 base and J gave up 0 bases, with 6 bases separating them. The CDR3 extends over 14 amino acids. CDR1 and CDR2 from the germline V gene are MGHRA and YSYEKL. CDR3 region: CASSQVLYQETQYF. As DNA, the CDR3 is TGCGCCAGCAGCCAAGTCCTGTACCAAGAGACCCAGTACTTC.

J is TRBJ2-1 and V is TRBV5-1, with 11 bases lining up with TRBD2. The CDR3 covers 15 residues. CDR1 is SGHRS and CDR2 is YFSETQ in the germline V gene. J was trimmed by 5 bases and V by 2 bases; bases with no gene match: 3. The CDR3 reads CASSFTSGGHNEQFF. CDR3 nucleotides: TGCGCCAGCAGCTTTACTAGCGGGGGCCACAATGAGCAGTTCTTC.

In this sample, this clonotype turned up a few times. V usage is TRBV13 and J usage is TRBJ2-5, with no clear D. The germline V gene encodes CDR1 PRHDT and CDR2 FYEKMQ (reference sequence). This CDR3 spans 14 amino acids. With 1 base removed from V and 4 bases from J, the gap between germline ends came to 10 bases. CDR3 loop: CASSLVTTGETQYF. The CDR3 coding sequence is TGTGCCAGCAGCTTAGTTACTACCGGAGAGACCCAGTACTTC.

The V call is TRBV12-3 or TRBV12-4, the J call TRBJ2-3; D is unclear. This CDR3 has 16 residues. Trimming removed 2 bases at V and 1 base at J, with 13 bases between. DNA for the CDR3: TGTGCCAGCAGTTTAAGGGCGTCCGTTCGCACAGATACGCAGTATTTT. It is translated as CASSLRASVRTDTQYF.

The genes are TRBV5-1 and TRBJ2-3, with a weak D call TRBD1 (5 bases). The CDR3 has 16 amino acids. CDR1 and CDR2 from the germline V gene are SGHRS and YFSETQ. Between the trimmed V and J ends, which lost 0 bases and 4 bases, there was a span of 15 bases. Here the CDR3 DNA reads TGCGCCAGCAGCTTGGAGGCCCAGGGCGCCGCAGATACGCAGTATTTT. It specifies CASSLEAQGAADTQYF.

The genes are TRBV27 and TRBJ2-5; D tentatively fits TRBD1 or TRBD2 (6 bases each). Trimming removed 7 bases at V and 7 bases at J, with 22 bases between. In germline, CDR1 is MNHEY, CDR2 SMNVEV (reference sequence). This CDR3 contains 15 residues. Here the CDR3 reads CASTSSRGAGRTQYF. The CDR3 bases are TGTGCCAGCACCTCTTCGAGGGGGGCGGGAAGGACCCAGTACTTC.

This clonotype was recorded a few times. This chain joins TRBV29-1 and TRBJ2-5; a weak D match, TRBD1 (7 bases). This CDR3 contains 14 residues. Trimming removed 6 bases at V and 2 bases at J, with 16 bases between. Germline V CDR1 and CDR2: SQVTM, ANQGSEA. CDR3 sequence (DNA): TGCAGCGTCGGAGGGGGCGCGGGTCAAGAGACCCAGTACTTC. This sequence encodes CSVGGGAGQETQYF.

This chain joins TRBV12-3 or TRBV12-4 and TRBJ2-1; the match to TRBD2 covers 7 bases. J was trimmed by 5 bases and V by 2 bases; bases with no gene match: 6. This CDR3 contains 15 residues. CDR3 in DNA: TGTGCCAGCAGTTTAACGGGAGGCAGGGACAATGAGCAGTTCTTC. It is translated as CASSLTGGRDNEQFF.

Remarks on this clonotype: A much larger clone differs by one base, so this may be a read error. The chain couples TRBV20-1 to TRBJ1-2; tentative D call: TRBD1 (5 bases). Germline V gene sequence: CDR1 DFQATT, CDR2 SNEGSKA (reference sequence). The CDR3 contains 13 residues. Between the trimmed V and J ends, which lost 3 bases and 8 bases, there was a span of 16 bases. CDR3 loop: CSARKGGASGYTF. The CDR3 DNA sequence: TGCAGTGCTAGGAAGGGAGGGGCTAGCGGCTACACCTTC.

This clonotype turned up a few times. The V gene is TRBV7-2, the J gene TRBJ2-7, with D perhaps matching TRBD1 (6 bases). The V end lost 1 base, the J end lost 6 bases, and 10 bases lay between the germline ends. The CDR3 sequence is 13 residues long. CDR1 and CDR2 from the germline V gene are SGHTA and FQGNSA. The CDR3 DNA is TGTGCCAGCAGCTTAGGGTCCAGGGGCGAGCAGTACTTC. Translated: CASSLGSRGEQYF. Combining the CDR3 with reference TRBV7-2 and TRBJ2-7 gives the whole variable domain GAGVSQSPSNKVTEKGKDVELRCDPISGHTALYWYRQSLGQGLEFLIYFQGNSAPDKSGLPSDRFSAERTGGSVSTLTIQRTQQEDSAVYLCASSLGSRGEQYFGPGTRLTVT.

This chain joins TRBV5-4 and TRBJ2-1; 7 bases match TRBD1. CDR1 and CDR2 from the germline V gene are SGHNT and YYREEE (reference sequence). This CDR3 comprises 12 residues. Trimming cost V 2 bases and J 9 bases; bases outside gene matches: 2. For the CDR3, the DNA is TGTGCCAGCAGCTTACAGGGGTTTGAGCAGTTCTTC. The encoded protein is CASSLQGFEQFF.

The DNA for the CDR3 is TGTGCCACACAGGAAAGCACTGAAGCTTTCTTT. Protein sequence: CATQESTEAFF. The rearrangement uses TRBV10-3 and TRBJ1-1, with D possibly matching TRBD1 (5 bases). Germline V gene data show CDR1 as ENHRY and CDR2 as SYGVKD. V was shortened by 10 bases and J by 4 bases, with 10 bases between the two germline ends. The CDR3 is 11 amino acids.

This sequence joins TRBV20-1 and TRBJ2-7; D perhaps matches TRBD2 (7 bases). Trimming took off 0 bases at V and 9 bases at J, with 15 bases between the two ends. From germline, CDR1 is DFQATT and CDR2 SNEGSKA (reference sequence). The CDR3 length is 13 residues. The CDR3 DNA reads as TGCAGTGCTAGAGATTACCCGGGGGGCGGGCAGTACTTC. Translating it yields CSARDYPGGGQYF.

This rearrangement joins TRBV20-1 to TRBJ2-1; 10 bases are shared with TRBD2. The V gene's germline CDR1 is DFQATT and CDR2 SNEGSKA (reference sequence). This CDR3 is 15 amino acids long. V trimming: 1 base; J trimming: 10 bases; junction bases outside the gene matches: 10. In DNA, the CDR3 is TGCAGTGCTAGAGGCCCCAGCGGGGGGGCAGAGGAGCAGTTCTTC. Its protein product is CSARGPSGGAEEQFF.

CDR3 sequence reads: CSAPAGGPSSTDTQYF. Here the CDR3 DNA reads TGCAGTGCACCGGCAGGGGGGCCATCTAGCACAGATACGCAGTATTTT. The chain has TRBV20-1 and TRBJ2-3, with D possibly TRBD1 on 7 matching bases. CDR1 and CDR2 (germline): DFQATT, SNEGSKA (reference sequence). The CDR3 is 16 residues long. V was pared by 6 bases and J by 0 bases, with 19 bases between.

The genes are TRBV3-1 and TRBJ2-1; 12 nucleotides align to TRBD2. Per the germline V gene, CDR1 is LGHDT and CDR2 is YNNKEL (reference sequence). The length of the CDR3 is 18 residues. The junction had 7 bases not matched to a gene; V was cut back by 1 base and J by 3 bases. CDR3 sequence: CASSQGPTSGGIYNEQFF. CDR3 sequence (DNA): TGTGCCAGCAGCCAAGGGCCGACTAGCGGGGGTATCTACAATGAGCAGTTCTTC.

The chain uses TRBV4-2 and TRBJ2-1; D is perhaps TRBD2 (6 bases). Germline V gene lookup returns CDR1 LGHNA and CDR2 YNFKEQ. This CDR3 has 16 amino acids. The V end lost 0 bases, the J end lost 4 bases, and 13 bases lay between the germline ends. Here the CDR3 DNA reads TGTGCCAGCAGCCAAGATAGCAGCGGGCCTTACAATGAGCAGTTCTTC. As protein: CASSQDSSGPYNEQFF.

The chain is built from TRBV4-2 and TRBJ2-4, with D perhaps TRBD2 (7 bases). V was cut by 0 bases and J by 3 bases, with 12 bases left in between. Germline CDR1 and CDR2: LGHNA and YNFKEQ. The CDR3 covers 16 residues. CDR3 nucleotides: TGTGCCAGCAGCCAAGAAGGGGGAGGGGTCAAAAACATTCAGTACTTC. Amino acid sequence: CASSQEGGGVKNIQYF.